This note documents a single T cell receptor beta chain sequence. The antigen remains undetermined. The data belong to a study of siplizumab effects on memory and regulatory T cells. Study-level points and caveats: Among alloreactive clones, only a minor fraction mapped to unstimulated subsets.

The mixed lymphocyte reaction cells were cocultured at 37°C for more than 5 days. TCRdb's table, derived via immunoSEQ multiplex PCR, lists solely in-frame clones and lacks some. Counted here are approximately 10,000 clones, around 45% occurring once; the ten biggest clones make up around two fifths. The V end lost 4 bases, the J end lost 8 bases, and 14 bases lay between the germline ends. The CDR3 loop spans 13 amino acids. The sample comprised CFSE-low (dividing) CD8+ T cells sorted from an allogeneic mixed lymphocyte reaction. The clonotype comes from a human donor in good health; the cells came from an allogeneic mixed lymphocyte reaction. Some clones in this sample may be carry-over from other donors' samples. The J gene is TRBJ1-2, the V gene TRBV23-1, with D hard to call. TRBV23-1 is known as an ORF, though its function is uncertain. CDR3 loop: CASSPRSFVGYTF. The CDR3 nucleotides are TGCGCCAGCAGTCCCCGGAGCTTTGTGGGCTACACCTTC.